This T cell receptor beta chain comes out of a study of blood T cell repertoires in COVID-19. Assignment of participants to cohorts was predicated upon participant-reported clinical history. This table comes from immunoSEQ multiplex PCR, and its TCRdb copy is limited to in-frame clones, with some not included. The table records some 250,000 clones, roughly 89% of them present only once. Specimen: PBMCs or T cells enriched from blood (not recorded which). The TCR originated in a man aged 40-50 years who had recovered from COVID-19.

The CDR3 DNA follows: TGTGCCAGCAGAGCCTCTCAAGAGTACTTC. Translation gives CASRASQEYF. The J gene is TRBJ2-7, the V gene TRBV7-3; unclear D gene. Germline V lookup: CDR1 SGHTA, CDR2 FQGTGA. V dropped 6 bases and J dropped 11 bases, with 11 bases sitting between them. The CDR3 has 10 residues.